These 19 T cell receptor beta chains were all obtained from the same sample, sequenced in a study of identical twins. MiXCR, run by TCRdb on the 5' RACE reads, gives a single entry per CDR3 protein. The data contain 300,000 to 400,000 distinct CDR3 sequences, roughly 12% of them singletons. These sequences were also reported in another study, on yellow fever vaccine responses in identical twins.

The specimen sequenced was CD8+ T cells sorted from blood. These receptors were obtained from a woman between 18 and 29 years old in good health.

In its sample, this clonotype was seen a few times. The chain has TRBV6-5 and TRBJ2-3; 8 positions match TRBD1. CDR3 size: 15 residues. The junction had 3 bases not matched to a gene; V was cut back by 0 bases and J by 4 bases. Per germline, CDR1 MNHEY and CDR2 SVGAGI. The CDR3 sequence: CASSYSGQGPDTQYF. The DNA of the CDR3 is TGTGCCAGCAGTTACTCCGGACAGGGTCCAGATACGCAGTATTTT.

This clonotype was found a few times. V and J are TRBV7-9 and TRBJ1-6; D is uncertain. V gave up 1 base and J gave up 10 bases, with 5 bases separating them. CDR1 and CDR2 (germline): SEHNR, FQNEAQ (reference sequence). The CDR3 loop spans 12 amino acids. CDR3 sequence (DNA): TGTGCCAGCAGCTTAGGTCGGTCACCCCTCCACTTT. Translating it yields CASSLGRSPLHF.

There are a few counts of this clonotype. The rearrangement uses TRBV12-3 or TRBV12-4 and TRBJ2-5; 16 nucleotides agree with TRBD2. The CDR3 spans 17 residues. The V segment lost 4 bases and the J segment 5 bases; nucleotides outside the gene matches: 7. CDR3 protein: CASSWGLAGGQGETQYF. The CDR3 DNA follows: TGTGCCAGCAGTTGGGGACTAGCGGGGGGGCAGGGGGAGACCCAGTACTTC.

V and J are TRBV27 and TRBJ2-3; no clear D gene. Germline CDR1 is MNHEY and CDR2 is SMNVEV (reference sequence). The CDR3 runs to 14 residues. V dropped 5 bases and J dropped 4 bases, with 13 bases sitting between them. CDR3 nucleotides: TGTGCCAGCAGTCTTACGGATAGCTCAGATACGCAGTATTTT. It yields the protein CASSLTDSSDTQYF.

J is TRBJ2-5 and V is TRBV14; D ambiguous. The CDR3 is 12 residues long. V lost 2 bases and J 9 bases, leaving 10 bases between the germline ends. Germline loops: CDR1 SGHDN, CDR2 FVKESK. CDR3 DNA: TGTGCCAGCAGCCAATACGGTGTGTCCCAGTACTTC. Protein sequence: CASSQYGVSQYF.

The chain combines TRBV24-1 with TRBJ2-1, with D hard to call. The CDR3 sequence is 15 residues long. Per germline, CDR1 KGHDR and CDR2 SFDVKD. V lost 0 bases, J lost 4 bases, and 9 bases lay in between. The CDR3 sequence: CATSDLSTAYNEQFF. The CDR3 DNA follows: TGTGCCACCAGTGATTTGTCTACCGCTTACAATGAGCAGTTCTTC.

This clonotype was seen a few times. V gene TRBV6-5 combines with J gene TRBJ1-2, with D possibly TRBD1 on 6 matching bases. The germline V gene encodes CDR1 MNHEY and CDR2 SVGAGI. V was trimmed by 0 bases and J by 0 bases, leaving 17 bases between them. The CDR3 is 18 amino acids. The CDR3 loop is CASSYSVTGMGANYGYTF. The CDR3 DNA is TGTGCCAGCAGTTACTCAGTAACAGGGATGGGAGCTAACTATGGCTACACCTTC.

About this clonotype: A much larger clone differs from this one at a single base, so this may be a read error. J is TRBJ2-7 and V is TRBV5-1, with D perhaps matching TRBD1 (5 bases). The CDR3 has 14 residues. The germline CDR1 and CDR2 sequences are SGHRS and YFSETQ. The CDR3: CANSLEGATYEQYF. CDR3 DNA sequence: TGCGCCAACAGCTTGGAAGGGGCTACCTACGAGCAGTACTTC.

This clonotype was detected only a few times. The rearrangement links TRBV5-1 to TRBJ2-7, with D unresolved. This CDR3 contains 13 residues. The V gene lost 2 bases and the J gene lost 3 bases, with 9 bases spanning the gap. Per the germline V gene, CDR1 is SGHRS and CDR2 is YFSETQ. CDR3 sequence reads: CASSFGPLYEQYV. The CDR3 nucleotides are TGCGCCAGCAGCTTTGGACCACTCTACGAGCAGTACGTC.

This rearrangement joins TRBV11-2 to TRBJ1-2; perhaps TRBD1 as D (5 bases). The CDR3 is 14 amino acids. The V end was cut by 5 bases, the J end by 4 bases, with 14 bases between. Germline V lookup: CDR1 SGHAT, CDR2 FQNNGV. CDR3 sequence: CASSVTTDTYGYTF. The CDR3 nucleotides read TGTGCCAGCAGCGTTACGACAGATACCTATGGCTACACCTTC.

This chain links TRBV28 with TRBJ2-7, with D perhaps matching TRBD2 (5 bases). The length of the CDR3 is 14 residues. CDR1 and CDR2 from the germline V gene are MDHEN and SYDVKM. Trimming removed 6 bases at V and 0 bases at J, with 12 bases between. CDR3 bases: TGTGCCAGCAGGCCGAGAGGGATCTCCTACGAGCAGTACGTC. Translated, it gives CASRPRGISYEQYV.

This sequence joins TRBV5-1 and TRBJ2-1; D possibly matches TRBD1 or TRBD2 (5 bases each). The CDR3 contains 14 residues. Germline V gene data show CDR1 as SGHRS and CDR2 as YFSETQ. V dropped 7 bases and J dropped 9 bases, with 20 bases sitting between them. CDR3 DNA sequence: TGCGCCAGCCACTTGGGGGAGAGGCCCCTTGAGCAGTTCTTC. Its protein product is CASHLGERPLEQFF.

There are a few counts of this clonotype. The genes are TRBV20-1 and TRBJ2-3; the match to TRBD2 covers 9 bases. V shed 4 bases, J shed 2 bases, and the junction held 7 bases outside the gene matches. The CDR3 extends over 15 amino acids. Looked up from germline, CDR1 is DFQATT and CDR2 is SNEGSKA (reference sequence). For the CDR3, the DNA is TGCAGTGCTACGGGACTAGCACTTCCCACAGATACGCAGTATTTT. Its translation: CSATGLALPTDTQYF.

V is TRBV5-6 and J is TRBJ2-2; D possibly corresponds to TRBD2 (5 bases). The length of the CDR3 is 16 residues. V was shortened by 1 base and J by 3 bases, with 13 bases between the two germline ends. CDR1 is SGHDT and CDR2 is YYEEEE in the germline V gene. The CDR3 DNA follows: TGTGCCAGCAGCTTGTCCCGCGGGCCGTACACCGGGGAGCTGTTTTTT. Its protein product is CASSLSRGPYTGELFF.

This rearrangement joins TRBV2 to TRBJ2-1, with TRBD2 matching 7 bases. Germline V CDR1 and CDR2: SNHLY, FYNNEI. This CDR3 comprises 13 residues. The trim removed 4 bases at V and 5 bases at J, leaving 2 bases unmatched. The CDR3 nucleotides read TGTGCCAGCAGTGGGGGAGGGAACAATGAGCAGTTCTTC. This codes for CASSGGGNNEQFF.

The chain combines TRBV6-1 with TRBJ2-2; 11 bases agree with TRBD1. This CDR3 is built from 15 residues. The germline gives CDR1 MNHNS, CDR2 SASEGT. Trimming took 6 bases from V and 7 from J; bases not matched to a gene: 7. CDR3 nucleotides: TGTGCCAGCAGCGACCGGACAGGGGGCATCGGGGAGCTGTTTTTT. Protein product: CASSDRTGGIGELFF.

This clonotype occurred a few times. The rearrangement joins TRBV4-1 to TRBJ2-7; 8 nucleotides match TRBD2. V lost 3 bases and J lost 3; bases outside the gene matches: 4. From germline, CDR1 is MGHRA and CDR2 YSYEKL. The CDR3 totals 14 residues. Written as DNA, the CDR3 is TGCGCCAGCAGCCATGCACTAGCGGACTACGAGCAGTACTTC. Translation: CASSHALADYEQYF.

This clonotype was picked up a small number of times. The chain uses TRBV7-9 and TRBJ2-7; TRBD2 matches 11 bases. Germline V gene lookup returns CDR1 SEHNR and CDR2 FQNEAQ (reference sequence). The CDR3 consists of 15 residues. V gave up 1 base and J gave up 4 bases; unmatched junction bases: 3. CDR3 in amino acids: CASSLGASGRYEQYF. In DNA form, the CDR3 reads TGTGCCAGCAGCTTAGGAGCTAGCGGGAGGTACGAGCAGTACTTC.

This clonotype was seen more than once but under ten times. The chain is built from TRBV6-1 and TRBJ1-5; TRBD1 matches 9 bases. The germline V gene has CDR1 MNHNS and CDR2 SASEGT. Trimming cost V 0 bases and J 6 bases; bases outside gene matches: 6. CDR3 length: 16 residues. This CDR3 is CASSEASGTGFQPQHF. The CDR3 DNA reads TGTGCCAGCAGTGAAGCCAGCGGGACAGGGTTTCAGCCCCAGCATTTT.